This T cell receptor beta chain appears in the sequencing data of a study of cytomegalovirus exposure and HLA in healthy donors. Study-level information: Within an early data release were 65 million to 90 million unique TCRs drawn from HLA-typed donors. Study findings and constraints: A later examination showed that TCR association rates differed by HLA locus, with DRB1 most and HLA-C fewest. Most TCR sequences were seen very rarely across donors, but some public TCRs occurred in many.

For this clone: Its antigen is not identified.

CDR1 and CDR2 from the germline V gene are SGHNT and YYREEE (reference sequence). There are 16 residues in the CDR3. The V segment lost 4 bases and the J segment 6 bases; nucleotides outside the gene matches: 16. The PCR used 60 Vbeta and 13 Jbeta primers. Produced via immunoSEQ multiplex PCR; TCRdb's table is partial and in-frame only. The table lists roughly 100,000 clones, 71% of them singletons, with over 2.5% in the top ten. This sequence was found in a female donor in good health and CMV-seronegative. The material sequenced was PBMCs. The V call is TRBV5-4, the J call TRBJ2-7; 7 positions match TRBD2. The CDR3 protein is CASSRTSISSSLEQYF. The CDR3 DNA reads TGTGCCAGCAGCAGGACTAGTATCTCATCTTCGCTCGAGCAGTACTTC. Using reference TRBV5-4 and TRBJ2-7 for the parts outside the CDR3, the full variable domain is ETGVTQSPTHLIKTRGQQVTLRCSSQSGHNTVSWYQQALGQGPQFIFQYYREEENGRGNFPPRFSGLQFPNYSSELNVNALELDDSALYLCASSRTSISSSLEQYFGPGTRLTVT.